This T cell receptor (beta chain) was observed in a study of OX40 agonist ivuxolimab in advanced cancers. Across the whole study: Mean age around 60 years, range about 20 to 90; about 81% male.

Germline V gives CDR1 MNHEY, CDR2 SMNVEV (reference sequence). The ends were cut back, 2 bases at V and 0 bases at J, with 12 bases in the middle. The CDR3 sequence is 16 residues long. Measured with immunoSEQ multiplex PCR; TCRdb has only the in-frame clones, and not every one. The table records 57,000 or so clones, more than 75% of them present only once. Findings and limits, study-wide: Within 6 weeks, CD4+ and CD8+ blood T cells expanded clonally at 0.1 to 3.0 mg/kg. With doses of 0.1-3.0 mg/kg, partial responders showed among the lowest clonal expansion.

Note on this clone: The antigen remains undetermined.

The chain combines TRBV27 with TRBJ2-3; D gene unclear. This specimen was CD4+ or CD8+ T cells sorted from blood, taken in a trial of the OX40 agonist ivuxolimab. This TCR derives from an adult with an advanced solid tumor such as melanoma, head and neck, liver or kidney cancer. The CDR3 coding sequence is TGTGCCAGCAGTTTAGATTATAGGACCAGCACAGATACGCAGTATTTT. It specifies CASSLDYRTSTDTQYF.